This entry features one T cell receptor (beta chain) sequence. There is no known antigen for this receptor. Base qualities are not provided; no much larger clone lies one nucleotide away. This sample is part of a study of cytomegalovirus exposure and HLA in healthy donors (dated by TCRdb to about 2017). A note on the overall study: An earlier analysis of some 550 of the donors reported 276 Gb of sequence data and 117 million unique TCR beta sequences from around 200 million T cells. About 280 gigabases of sequencing data and 91 million or so unique TCR sequences made up an early release that covered approximately 650 HLA-typed donors. The genetic ancestry cluster associated with self-reported Caucasian donors included 81% of the roughly 360 genotyped donors. The study was designed to test whether signatures of past pathogen exposure could be identified by cataloging public T cell receptors. The study profiled the T cell repertoires of 500 to 800 subjects by immunosequencing and related them to cytomegalovirus serostatus. Along with the roughly 700-subject first cohort, a separate validation cohort of some 130 different subjects was used. To predict cytomegalovirus infection status, the study brought together high-throughput TCR immunosequencing, statistical association of individual TCRs with disease status, and machine learning. To study patterns of TCR occurrence, a later analysis re-analyzed previously published TCR beta repertoires from 600 to 750 donors and added high-resolution HLA genotyping. The later analysis used no new phenotypic data to find candidate immune exposures, relying instead on TCR beta sequences and their occurrence across donors. To decide whether each TCR beta V gene segment behaved as functional or pseudogenic, an earlier analysis of approximately 620 of the donors relied on high-throughput TCR beta sequencing. Donor age, sex, ethnicity and CMV serostatus were collected together with the repertoire data. A later genetic analysis used genome-wide SNP genotypes for about 60% of the 666 donors, treating that subset as a discovery cohort. Every repertoire in the discovery cohort had been generated on one and the same sequencing platform. Class I and class II HLA loci were covered by the typing at four-digit resolution. The number of donors typed differed by locus, with about 629-630 for A, B, C, DRB1 and DQB1, about 500 for DQA1, nearly 610 for DPA1, and roughly 450 for DPB1. Several DR-DQ haplotypes were handled as single units for association and clustering because linkage in the cohort was strong. Among approximately 370 genotyped donors of the cohort, an average of about 240,000 unique TCR beta nucleotide sequences was sequenced per donor, of which approximately 18% were non-productive. On the study overall, not on this receptor specifically: For the cohort, immune exposure information was limited to CMV serostatus. A further reported finding was that TCR beta sequences accurately predicted the HLA-A and HLA-B alleles for most subjects in the first cohort. According to a later analysis, parvovirus B19, influenza, CMV and Epstein-Barr virus appeared linked to several top co-occurrence clusters. The sequencing pipeline was judged likely to have produced a cluster of highly shared sequence variants as a technical artifact. Some IMGT-functional V segments, including TRBV6-2 and TRBV6-3, could not be told apart with the 87-base-pair reads, so those segments were excluded. Three of the identified cytomegalovirus-associated TCR beta chains were confirmed in vitro to be specific for cytomegalovirus antigens. The authors suggested that the approach could potentially be extended to other disease states and immunological phenotypes. When HLA alleles, especially DR and DQ, strongly co-occurred, attributing TCR associations to individual alleles was difficult. Correlated functional status among segregating V segments might be attributable to linkage disequilibrium, but an unknown experimental factor could not be ruled out. Specific HLA alleles were associated with some 15,000 TCR beta sequences at a false discovery rate of 0.05 in a later analysis. Sequencing depth was assumed to be roughly uniform across donors in the presence/absence analyses, though that assumption may not hold. The study listed 150 to 200 TCR beta chains as associated with cytomegalovirus. Most TCR sequences were seen in very few donors, while some public TCRs were found in many individuals. A later analysis found that TCR association rates varied across HLA loci, with DRB1 alleles showing the most associated TCRs and HLA-C alleles the fewest. Only TCR beta chains were sequenced in this cohort, and the absence of alpha or paired-chain data limited detectable features. Cytomegalovirus status was reported to be diagnosed by the classifier with high specificity and sensitivity in both the original and validation cohorts. Compared with the approximately 670-donor mean, donors in an Asian-associated ancestry cluster had fewer N-insertions in productive TCRs, according to a later genetic analysis. The earlier analysis of about 600 of the donors excluded roughly 17 rarely observed V segments, including chromosome 9 orphons, because counts were too low. HLA typing was unavailable for some donors at each locus, so association tests used only the typed subset. According to a later analysis, most CMV-associated TCR beta chains appeared to be HLA-restricted, and the HLA associations seemed to be driven largely by CMV exposure. Broadly in line with IMGT annotations, most TCR beta V segments showed up in productive rearrangements about 87% or about 30% of the time in an earlier analysis of approximately 640 of the donors. V-gene and J-gene trimming of TCR beta chains was associated with a missense DCLRE1C variant in a later genetic analysis, and the association was replicated in an independent cohort. Compared with equally common non-associated chains, HLA-associated TCR beta chains in a later analysis were more clonally expanded and had lower generation probabilities.

The cohort consisted of 650 to 700 healthy bone marrow donors. At the time of sampling, every cohort member was nominally healthy, though immune exposures that went unrecorded were likely present. The donor tested CMV seronegative, placing the donor among the approximately 360 seronegative members of the cohort. Each donor provided a peripheral blood sample, and peripheral blood mononuclear cells were used for TCR beta sequencing. Genomic DNA extraction from the blood cell samples was performed with the Qiagen DNeasy Blood Extraction Kit. From V the trimming removes 4 bases and from J it removes 1 base, while the gene matches leave 7 bases of the junction unaccounted for. There are 19 amino acids in the CDR3, from cysteine to phenylalanine inclusive. Only the CDR3 region is kept as DNA, spanning 57 bases read in frame from base 1. Per the germline V gene, LGHNA is the CDR1 and YNFKEQ is the CDR2.

Library preparation used the immunoSEQ multiplex PCR assay. A mixture of 60 forward primers for TCR Vbeta segments and 13 reverse primers for TCR Jbeta segments was used in the multiplex PCR. The CDR3 region of rearranged TCR beta genes was amplified from genomic DNA with a multiplex PCR assay. Amplified TCR beta libraries were sequenced as 87-base-pair reads on the Illumina HiSeq System. The original methods were these. A later analysis counted some 80 million unique TCR beta chains across the 690 or so repertoires, and some 11 million of these chains were shared by at least two donors. To remove PCR and sequencing errors, raw reads were error-corrected and collapsed into unique sequences using a nearest-neighbor algorithm that merged closely related sequences. V, D and J gene segments were assigned by aligning CDR3 sequences to IMGT reference sequences. For a sequence to be retained, at least a six-nucleotide match to both a V gene segment and a J gene segment was required. A rearrangement was called productive if the CDR3 had no stop codons and remained in frame with V and J, and every other rearrangement was called non-productive. CDR3 was defined by IMGT convention, running from the second conserved V-encoded cysteine to the conserved J-encoded phenylalanine. The earlier analysis of some 580 of the donors excluded any sequence lacking an unambiguous match to a single V gene segment. An earlier analysis of fewer than 750 of the donors called V segments functional above 56.7% productive rearrangements and segregating when the between-donor standard deviation exceeded 5%. A statistical classification framework was built for diagnosing cytomegalovirus status from the catalog of TCR beta chain sequences. A later analysis assigned V and J genes by comparing TCR nucleotide sequences with IMGT/GENE-DB human TR gene sequences. In a later analysis, CDR3 sequences and most-parsimonious VDJ recombination scenarios were assigned using the TCRdist pipeline. In a later analysis, each TCR beta chain was defined by its CDR3 amino acid sequence together with its V-gene family, and reads without a unique V-gene family were excluded. A later analysis removed 500 to 600 highly shared, low-generation-probability nucleotide sequences to deal with suspected cross-contamination and a sequencing artifact. In a later analysis, a clonal expansion index was calculated for each public chain from normalized within-repertoire ranks of inferred template counts. In a later analysis, generation probabilities were computed with a VDJ recombination model fitted to out-of-frame rearrangements, and the resulting probabilities were checked against IGoR. In a later analysis, hypergeometric tests were used to score TCR-TCR, TCR-HLA and TCR-CMV co-occurrence, with a repertoire-size bias correction applied to TCR pairs. In a later analysis, false discovery rates were estimated by permuting HLA or CMV assignments 20 times. In a later analysis, co-occurring TCRs were grouped using DBSCAN, and TCRdist sequence similarity was added for clustering within HLA-allele-positive subsets. For co-occurrence clustering, repertoires with fewer than 30,000 or more than 120,000 public chains were excluded, along with five repertoires with anomalous nucleotide sharing. This immuneACCESS table, as held by TCRdb, lists in-frame sequences with V and J called but not all clones. Of the missing ones, under half trace to an unresolved V gene in checked studies; the others have no known cause. The V and J calls and clone size come from that table; D and trimming were worked out from the DNA. A total of 180,000 or so clones appear in this sample, roughly 77% of them only once. Around 1.9% of the sample is in the top ten clones.

The chain is made from TRBV4-2 and TRBJ2-6, with 13 junctional bases fitting TRBD2. The TCR comes from a woman in her 30s in good health and CMV-seronegative. Sequences were obtained from PBMCs. The nucleotides are TGTGCCAGCAGCCGACTAGCGGGGGGACAGCCTTCTGGGGCCAACGTCCTGACTTTC. Its protein is CASSRLAGGQPSGANVLTF.